This T cell receptor beta chain is from a study of blood T cells in healthy people across ages. Broader study findings: The unknown donor CMV status may have confounded expanded clonotype changes. Both higher diversity and more naive CD4+ cells marked long-lived donors when set against aged donors.

Extracted total RNA amounted to at least 5.5 micrograms for each sample. The CDR3 extends over 15 amino acids. Germline CDR1 DFQATT, CDR2 SNEGSKA (reference sequence). The junction had 9 bases not matched to a gene; V was cut back by 1 base and J by 4 bases. As regards this clonotype: Its target is not known.

It was with a sample-barcoded 5' primer and a J-beta primer mix that a second PCR of roughly 7 to 11 cycles was run. Through a template-switch adaptor with 12 random nucleotides, each cDNA molecule received a tag. MiXCR, run by TCRdb on the 5' RACE reads, gives a single entry per CDR3 protein. The table records 550,000 to 600,000 distinct CDR3 sequences, 45% to 55% of them present only once. This receptor was taken from an older man in good health. Material: blood. The V and J genes are TRBV20-1 and TRBJ2-5; 7 bases line up with TRBD2. The CDR3 coding sequence is TGCAGTGCTAGAGTTGGGGGAGGGCCGGCAGAGACCCAGTACTTC. Translated, it gives CSARVGGGPAETQYF.